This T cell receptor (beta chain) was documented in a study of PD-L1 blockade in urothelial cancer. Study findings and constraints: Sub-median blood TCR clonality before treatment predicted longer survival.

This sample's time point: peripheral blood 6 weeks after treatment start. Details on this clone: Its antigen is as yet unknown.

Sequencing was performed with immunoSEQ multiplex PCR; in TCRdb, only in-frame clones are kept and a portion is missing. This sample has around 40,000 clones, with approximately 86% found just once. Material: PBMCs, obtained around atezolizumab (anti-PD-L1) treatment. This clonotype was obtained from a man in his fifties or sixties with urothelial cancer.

CDR3 residues: CASSFRGADTQYF. CDR3 bases: TGTGCCAGCAGTTTTCGGGGGGCAGATACGCAGTATTTT. The chain couples TRBV2 to TRBJ2-3, with 7 bases fitting TRBD2. The V gene end was trimmed by 5 bases and the J gene end by 4 bases; junction bases not matched to a gene: 3. Germline values: CDR1 SNHLY, CDR2 FYNNEI. The CDR3 is 13 amino acids.